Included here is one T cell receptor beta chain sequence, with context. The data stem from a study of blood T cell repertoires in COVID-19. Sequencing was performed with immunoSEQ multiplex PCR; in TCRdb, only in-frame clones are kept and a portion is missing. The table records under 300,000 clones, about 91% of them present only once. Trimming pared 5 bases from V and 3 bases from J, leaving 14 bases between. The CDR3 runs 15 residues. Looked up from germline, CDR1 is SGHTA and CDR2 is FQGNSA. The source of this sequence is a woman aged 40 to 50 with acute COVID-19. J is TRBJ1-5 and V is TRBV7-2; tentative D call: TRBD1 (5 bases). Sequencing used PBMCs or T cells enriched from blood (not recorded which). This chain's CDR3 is CASSRRLTDNQPQHF. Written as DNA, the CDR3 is TGTGCCAGCAGCCGGCGGTTGACAGACAATCAGCCCCAGCATTTT.